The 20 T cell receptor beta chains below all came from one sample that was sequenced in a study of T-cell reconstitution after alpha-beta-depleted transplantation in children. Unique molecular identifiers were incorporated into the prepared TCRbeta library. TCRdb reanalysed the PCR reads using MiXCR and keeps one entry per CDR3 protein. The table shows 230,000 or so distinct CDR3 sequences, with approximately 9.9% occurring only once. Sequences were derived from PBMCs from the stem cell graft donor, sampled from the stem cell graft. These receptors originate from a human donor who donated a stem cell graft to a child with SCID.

The CDR3 nucleotides are TGCGCCAGCAGCCTGGGACAGGTGAGGGGAGATACGCAGTATTTT. This sequence encodes CASSLGQVRGDTQYF. The V and J genes are TRBV5-1 and TRBJ2-3, with TRBD1 matching over 8 bases. In germline, CDR1 is SGHRS, CDR2 YFSETQ. The CDR3 totals 15 residues. Germline trimming cut 4 bases from V and 5 bases from J; bases unmatched to any gene: 9.

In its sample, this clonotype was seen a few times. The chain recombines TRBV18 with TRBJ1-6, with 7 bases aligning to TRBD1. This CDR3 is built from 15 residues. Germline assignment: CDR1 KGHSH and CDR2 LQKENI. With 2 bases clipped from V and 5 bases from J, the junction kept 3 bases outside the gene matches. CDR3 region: CASSPGTGDNSPLHF. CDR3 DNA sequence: TGTGCCAGCTCACCAGGAACAGGGGATAATTCACCCCTCCACTTT. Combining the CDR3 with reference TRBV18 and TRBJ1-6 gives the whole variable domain NAGVMQNPRHLVRRRGQEARLRCSPMKGHSHVYWYRQLPEEGLKFMVYLQKENIIDESGMPKERFSAEFPKEGPSILRIQQVVRGDSAAYFCASSPGTGDNSPLHFGNGTRLTVT.

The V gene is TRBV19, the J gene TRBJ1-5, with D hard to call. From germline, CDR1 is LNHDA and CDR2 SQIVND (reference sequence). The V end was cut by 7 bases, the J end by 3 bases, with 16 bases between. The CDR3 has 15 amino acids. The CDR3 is CASTAQRADNQPQHF. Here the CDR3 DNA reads TGTGCCAGTACCGCGCAAAGGGCAGACAATCAGCCCCAGCATTTT.

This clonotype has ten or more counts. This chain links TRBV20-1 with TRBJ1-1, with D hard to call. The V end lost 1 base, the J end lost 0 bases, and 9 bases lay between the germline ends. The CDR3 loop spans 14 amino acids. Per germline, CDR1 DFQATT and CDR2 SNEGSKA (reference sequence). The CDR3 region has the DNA TGCAGTGCTAGAGTGGGAAGGCTGAACACTGAAGCTTTCTTT. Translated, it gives CSARVGRLNTEAFF.

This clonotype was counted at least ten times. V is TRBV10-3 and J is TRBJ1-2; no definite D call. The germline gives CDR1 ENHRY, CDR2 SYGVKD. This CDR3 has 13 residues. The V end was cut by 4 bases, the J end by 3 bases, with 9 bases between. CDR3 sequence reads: CAISATIHYGYTF. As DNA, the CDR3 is TGTGCCATCAGTGCAACCATTCACTATGGCTACACCTTC.

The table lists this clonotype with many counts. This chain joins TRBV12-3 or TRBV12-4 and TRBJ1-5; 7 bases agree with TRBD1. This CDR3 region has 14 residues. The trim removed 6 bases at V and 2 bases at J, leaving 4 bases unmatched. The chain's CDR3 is CASRTGTGNQPQHF. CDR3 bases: TGTGCCAGCAGGACTGGGACAGGCAATCAGCCCCAGCATTTT.

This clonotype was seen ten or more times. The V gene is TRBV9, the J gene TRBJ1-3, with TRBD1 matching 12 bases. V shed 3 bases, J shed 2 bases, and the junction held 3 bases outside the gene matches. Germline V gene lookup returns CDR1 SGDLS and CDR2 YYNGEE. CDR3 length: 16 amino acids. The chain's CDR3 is CASSAGQGATGNTIYF. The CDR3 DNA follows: TGTGCCAGCAGCGCGGGACAGGGGGCTACTGGAAACACCATATATTTT.

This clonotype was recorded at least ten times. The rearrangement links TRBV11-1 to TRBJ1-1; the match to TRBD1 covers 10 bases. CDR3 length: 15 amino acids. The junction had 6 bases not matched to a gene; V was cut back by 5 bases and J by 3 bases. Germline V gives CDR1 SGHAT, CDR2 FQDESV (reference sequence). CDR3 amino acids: CASSKRQGAYTEAFF. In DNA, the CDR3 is TGTGCCAGCAGCAAGAGACAGGGGGCATACACTGAAGCTTTCTTT.

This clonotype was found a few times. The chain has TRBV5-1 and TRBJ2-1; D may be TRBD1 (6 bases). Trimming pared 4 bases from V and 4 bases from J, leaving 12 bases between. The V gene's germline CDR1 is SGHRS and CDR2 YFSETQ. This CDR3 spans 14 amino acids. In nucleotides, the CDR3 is TGCGCCAGCAGCAAAGTGACAGGTTACAATGAGCAGTTCTTC. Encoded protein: CASSKVTGYNEQFF.

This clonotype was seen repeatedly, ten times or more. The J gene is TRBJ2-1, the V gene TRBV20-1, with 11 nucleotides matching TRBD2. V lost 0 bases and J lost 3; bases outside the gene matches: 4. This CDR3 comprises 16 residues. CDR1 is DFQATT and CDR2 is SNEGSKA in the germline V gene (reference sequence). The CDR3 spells CSARDPSGGNYNEQFF. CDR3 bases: TGCAGTGCTAGAGACCCTAGCGGGGGGAACTACAATGAGCAGTTCTTC.

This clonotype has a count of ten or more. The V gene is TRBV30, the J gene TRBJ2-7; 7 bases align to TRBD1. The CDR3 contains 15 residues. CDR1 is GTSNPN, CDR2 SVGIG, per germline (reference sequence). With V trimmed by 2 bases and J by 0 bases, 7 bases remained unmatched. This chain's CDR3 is CAWSTGQASSYEQYF. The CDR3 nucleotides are TGTGCCTGGAGTACCGGACAGGCTTCCTCCTACGAGCAGTACTTC.

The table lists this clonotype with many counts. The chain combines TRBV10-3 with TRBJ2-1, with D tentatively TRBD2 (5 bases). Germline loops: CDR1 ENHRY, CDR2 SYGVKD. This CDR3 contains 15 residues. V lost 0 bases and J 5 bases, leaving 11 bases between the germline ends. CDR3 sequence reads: CAISESEVRHNEQFF. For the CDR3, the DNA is TGTGCCATCAGTGAGTCGGAGGTAAGGCACAATGAGCAGTTCTTC.

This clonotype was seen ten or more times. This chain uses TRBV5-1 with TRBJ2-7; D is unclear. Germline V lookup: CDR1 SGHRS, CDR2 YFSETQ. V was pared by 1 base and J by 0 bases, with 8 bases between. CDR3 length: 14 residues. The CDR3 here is CASSLTTLSYEQYF. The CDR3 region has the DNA TGCGCCAGCAGCTTGACAACGCTCTCCTACGAGCAGTACTTC.

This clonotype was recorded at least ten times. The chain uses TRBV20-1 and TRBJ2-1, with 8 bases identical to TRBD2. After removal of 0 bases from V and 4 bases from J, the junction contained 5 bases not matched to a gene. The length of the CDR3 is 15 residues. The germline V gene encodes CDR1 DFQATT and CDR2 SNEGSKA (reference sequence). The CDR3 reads CSAREPGGPYNEQFF. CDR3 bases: TGCAGTGCTAGAGAACCGGGAGGGCCTTACAATGAGCAGTTCTTC.

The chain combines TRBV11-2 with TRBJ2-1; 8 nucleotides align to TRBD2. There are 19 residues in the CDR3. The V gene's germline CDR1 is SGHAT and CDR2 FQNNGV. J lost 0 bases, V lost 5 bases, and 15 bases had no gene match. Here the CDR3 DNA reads TGTGCCAGCAGCCATTACCCCACGACTAGCGTGAGCTCCTACAATGAGCAGTTCTTC. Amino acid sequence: CASSHYPTTSVSSYNEQFF. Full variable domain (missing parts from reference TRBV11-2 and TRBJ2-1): EAGVAQSPRYKIIEKRQSVAFWCNPISGHATLYWYQQILGQGPKLLIQFQNNGVVDDSQLPKDRFSAERLKGVDSTLKIQPAKLEDSAVYLCASSHYPTTSVSSYNEQFFGPGTRLTVL.

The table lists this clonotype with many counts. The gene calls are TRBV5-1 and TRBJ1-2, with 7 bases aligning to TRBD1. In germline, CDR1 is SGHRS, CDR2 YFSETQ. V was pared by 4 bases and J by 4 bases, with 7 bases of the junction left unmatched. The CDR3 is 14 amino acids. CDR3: CASSQMGQPYGYTF. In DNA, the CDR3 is TGCGCCAGCAGCCAAATGGGACAGCCCTATGGCTACACCTTC.

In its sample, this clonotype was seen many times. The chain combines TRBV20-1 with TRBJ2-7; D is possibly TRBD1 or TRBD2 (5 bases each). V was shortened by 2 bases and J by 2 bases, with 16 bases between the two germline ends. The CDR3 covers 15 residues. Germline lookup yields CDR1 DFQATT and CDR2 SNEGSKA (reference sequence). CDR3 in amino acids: CSARTIDRGTYEQYF. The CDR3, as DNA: TGCAGTGCTAGAACTATAGACCGGGGCACCTACGAGCAGTACTTC.

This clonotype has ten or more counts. The CDR3 DNA reads as TGTGCCAGCAGTATGCGACAGGGGTACGAGCAGTACTTC. Translated: CASSMRQGYEQYF. The chain uses TRBV6-1 and TRBJ2-7, with TRBD1 matching over 8 bases. Germline V gene data show CDR1 as MNHNS and CDR2 as SASEGT. Trimming removed 5 bases from V and 4 bases from J; junction bases left unmatched: 4. This CDR3 comprises 13 residues.

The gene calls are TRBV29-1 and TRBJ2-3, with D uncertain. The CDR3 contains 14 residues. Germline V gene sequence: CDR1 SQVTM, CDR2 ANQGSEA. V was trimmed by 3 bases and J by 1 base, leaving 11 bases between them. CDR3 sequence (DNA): TGCAGCGTTGATCGGGTGGCTGGCACAGATACGCAGTATTTT. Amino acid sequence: CSVDRVAGTDTQYF.

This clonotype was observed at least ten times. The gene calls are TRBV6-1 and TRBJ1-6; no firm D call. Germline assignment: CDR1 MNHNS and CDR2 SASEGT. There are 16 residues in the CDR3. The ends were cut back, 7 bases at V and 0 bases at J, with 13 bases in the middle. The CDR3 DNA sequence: TGTGCCAGCACCTCGGGTTTGAGCTCCTATAATTCACCCCTCCACTTT. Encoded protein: CASTSGLSSYNSPLHF.